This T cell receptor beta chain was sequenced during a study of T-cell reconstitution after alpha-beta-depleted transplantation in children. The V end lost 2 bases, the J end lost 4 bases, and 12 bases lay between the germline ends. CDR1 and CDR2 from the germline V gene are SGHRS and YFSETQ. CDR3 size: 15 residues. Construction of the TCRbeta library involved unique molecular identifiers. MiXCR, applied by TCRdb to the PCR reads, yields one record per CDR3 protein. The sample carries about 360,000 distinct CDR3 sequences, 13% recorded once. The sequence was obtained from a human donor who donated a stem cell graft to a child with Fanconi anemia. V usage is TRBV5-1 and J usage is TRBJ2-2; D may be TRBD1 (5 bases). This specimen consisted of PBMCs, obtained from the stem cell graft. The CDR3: CASSFNDRPTGELFF. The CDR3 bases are TGCGCCAGCAGCTTCAATGACAGACCCACCGGGGAGCTGTTTTTT.